This is a list of T cell receptor beta chains from one sample in a study of cytomegalovirus exposure and HLA in healthy donors. Clones were read by immunoSEQ multiplex PCR, and TCRdb kept only the in-frame ones, dropping some. The sample has over 100,000 clones, roughly three quarters seen once. The specimen sequenced was PBMCs. These TCRs come from a woman under 30 in good health and CMV-seropositive. Both conserved end residues are part of each CDR3. A D gene is named only where the DNA matches it firmly. The size of a clone is reported for some rows only, either as once, few or many, or as a class for expanded clones.

>TRBJ1-2|TRBD1|TRBV7-9|16|few
TGTGCCAGCAGCTCCGGGACAGGGGGCTTCCTCTATGGCTACACCTTC
CASSSGTGGFLYGYTF
>TRBJ2-2|.|TRBV9|16|.
TGTGCCAGCAGCGTAGGCAGGGAATCGAACACCGGGGAGCTGTTTTTT
CASSVGRESNTGELFF
>TRBJ2-3|.|TRBV5-1|14|few
TGCGCCAGCAGCTTGGCGAGCGGAGAAGATACGCAGTATTTT
CASSLASGEDTQYF
>TRBJ2-5|TRBD2|TRBV7-2|15|.
TGTGCCAGCAGCCTTCTAGCGGGGGGCCAAGAGACCCAGTACTTC
CASSLLAGGQETQYF
>TRBJ1-1|.|TRBV7-6|13|.
TGTGCCAGCAGCTTAGAGGAGCCCCCTGAAGCTTTCTTT
CASSLEEPPEAFF
>TRBJ2-5|.|TRBV28|13|.
TGTGCCAGCACCTACAGGGAGGGAGAGACCCAGTACTTC
CASTYREGETQYF
>TRBJ2-2|TRBD1|TRBV9|15|.
TGTGCCAGCACCCGGGACAGGGCGAACACCGGGGAGCTGTTTTTT
CASTRDRANTGELFF
>TRBJ2-7|TRBD2|TRBV7-3|15|.
TGTGCCAGCAGCTTCTTAGCGGGAGGGACCTACGAGCAGTACTTC
CASSFLAGGTYEQYF
>TRBJ1-5|.|TRBV10-3|14|.
TGTGCCATCAGTGGTGGAGGCCGCAATCAGCCCCAGCATTTT
CAISGGGRNQPQHF
>TRBJ2-5|TRBD1|TRBV19|14|few
TGTGCCAGTTCGGCTCGGACAGGTCAAGAGACCCAGTACTTC
CASSARTGQETQYF
>TRBJ2-7|.|TRBV13|14|.
TGTGCCAGCAGCTTAATTGGTGGATCCGGGGAGCAGTACTTC
CASSLIGGSGEQYF
>TRBJ2-7|.|TRBV7-8|15|.
TGTGCCAGCATCCTAGGTGTTTCCCCTCACTACGAGCAGTACTTC
CASILGVSPHYEQYF
>TRBJ2-1|TRBD2|TRBV11-3|16|.
TGTGCCAGCAGCTTACGACCTAGCGGGATAAAAAATGAGCAGTTCTTC
CASSLRPSGIKNEQFF
>TRBJ1-1|TRBD1|TRBV28|16|few
TGTGCCAGCCAAGGGACAGGGGGCCAAGGGGGCACTGAAGCTTTCTTT
CASQGTGGQGGTEAFF
>TRBJ1-1|TRBD1|TRBV5-1|16|.
TGCGCCAGCAGCTTTACAGGGGGAAAGATGAACACTGAAGCTTTCTTT
CASSFTGGKMNTEAFF
>TRBJ1-6|TRBD1|TRBV6-5|12|.
TGTGCCACAGGACAGGGTTATTCACCCCTCCACTTT
CATGQGYSPLHF
>TRBJ2-2|TRBD2|TRBV7-7|16|.
TGTGCTAGCCATCCCACACTAGCGGTGAACACCGGGGAGCTGTTTTTT
CASHPTLAVNTGELFF
>TRBJ2-5|TRBD1|TRBV7-8|13|few
TGTGCCAGCAGCTACAGGGGATTCGAGACCCAGTACTTC
CASSYRGFETQYF
>TRBJ2-5|.|TRBV12-5|11|.
TGTGCTAGTGGTTTCAGAGAGACCCAGTACTTC
CASGFRETQYF
>TRBJ2-3|.|TRBV5-6|13|.
TGTGCCAGCAGCTTGCCAGGGGCAGATACGCAGTATTTT
CASSLPGADTQYF